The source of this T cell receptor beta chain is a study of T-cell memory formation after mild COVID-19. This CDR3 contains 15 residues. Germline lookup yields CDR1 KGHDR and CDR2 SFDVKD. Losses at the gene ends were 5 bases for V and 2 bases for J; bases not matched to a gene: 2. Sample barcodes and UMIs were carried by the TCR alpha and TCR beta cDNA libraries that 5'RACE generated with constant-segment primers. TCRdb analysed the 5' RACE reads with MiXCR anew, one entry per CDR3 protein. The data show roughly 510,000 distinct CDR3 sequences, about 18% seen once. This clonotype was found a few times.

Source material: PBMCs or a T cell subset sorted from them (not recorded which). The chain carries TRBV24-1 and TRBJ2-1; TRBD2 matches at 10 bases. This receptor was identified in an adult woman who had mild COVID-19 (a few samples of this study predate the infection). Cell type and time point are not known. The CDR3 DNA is TGTGCCACCAGTGCCGGGACTAGCGCCTACAATGAGCAGTTCTTC. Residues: CATSAGTSAYNEQFF.